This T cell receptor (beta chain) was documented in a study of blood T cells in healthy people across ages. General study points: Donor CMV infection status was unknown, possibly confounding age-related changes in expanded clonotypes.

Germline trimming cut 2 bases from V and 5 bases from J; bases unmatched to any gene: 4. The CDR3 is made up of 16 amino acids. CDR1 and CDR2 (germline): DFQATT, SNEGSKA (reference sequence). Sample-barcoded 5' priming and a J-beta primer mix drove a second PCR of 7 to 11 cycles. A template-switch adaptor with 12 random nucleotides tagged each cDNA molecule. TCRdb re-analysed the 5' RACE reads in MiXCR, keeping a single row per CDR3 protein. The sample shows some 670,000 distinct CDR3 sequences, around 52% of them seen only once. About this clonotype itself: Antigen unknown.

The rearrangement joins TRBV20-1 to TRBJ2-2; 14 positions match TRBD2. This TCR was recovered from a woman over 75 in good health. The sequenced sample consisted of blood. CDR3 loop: CSARRTSGGRTGELFF. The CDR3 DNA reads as TGCAGTGCTAGAAGGACTAGCGGGGGGCGGACCGGGGAGCTGTTTTTT.